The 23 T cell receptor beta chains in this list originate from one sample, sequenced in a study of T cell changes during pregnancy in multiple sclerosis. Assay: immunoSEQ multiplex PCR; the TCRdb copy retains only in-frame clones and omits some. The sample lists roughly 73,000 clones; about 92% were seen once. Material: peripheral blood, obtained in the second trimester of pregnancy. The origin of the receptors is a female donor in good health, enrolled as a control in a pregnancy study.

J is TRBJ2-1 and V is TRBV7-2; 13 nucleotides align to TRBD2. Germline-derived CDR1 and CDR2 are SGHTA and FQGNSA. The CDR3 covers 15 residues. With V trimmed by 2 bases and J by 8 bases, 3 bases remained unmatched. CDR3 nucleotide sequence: TGTGCCAGCAGCTTAAGACTAGCGGGGGGTCATGAGCAGTTCTTC. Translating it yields CASSLRLAGGHEQFF.

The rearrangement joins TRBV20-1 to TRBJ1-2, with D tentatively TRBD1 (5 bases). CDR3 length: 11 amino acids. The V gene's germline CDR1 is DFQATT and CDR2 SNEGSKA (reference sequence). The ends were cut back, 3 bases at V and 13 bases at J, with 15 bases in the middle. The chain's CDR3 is CSARRRGPSTF. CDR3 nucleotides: TGCAGTGCTAGGAGGAGGGGTCCGAGCACCTTC.

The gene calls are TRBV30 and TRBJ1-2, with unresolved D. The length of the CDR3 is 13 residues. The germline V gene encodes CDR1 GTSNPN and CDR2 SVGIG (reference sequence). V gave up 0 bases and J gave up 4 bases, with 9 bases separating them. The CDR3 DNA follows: TGTGCCTGGAGTGTAACCCTGGCCTATGGCTACACCTTC. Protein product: CAWSVTLAYGYTF. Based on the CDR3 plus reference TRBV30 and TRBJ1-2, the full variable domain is SQTIHQWPATLVQPVGSPLSLECTVEGTSNPNLYWYRQAAGRGLQLLFYSVGIGQISSEVPQNLSASRPQDRQFILSSKKLLLSDSGFYLCAWSVTLAYGYTFGSGTRLTVV.

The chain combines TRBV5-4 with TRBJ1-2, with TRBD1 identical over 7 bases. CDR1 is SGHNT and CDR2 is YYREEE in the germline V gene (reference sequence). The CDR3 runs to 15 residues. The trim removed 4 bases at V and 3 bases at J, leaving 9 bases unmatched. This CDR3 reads CASSQPRDSHYGYTF. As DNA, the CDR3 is TGTGCCAGCAGCCAACCCCGGGACAGCCACTATGGCTACACCTTC.

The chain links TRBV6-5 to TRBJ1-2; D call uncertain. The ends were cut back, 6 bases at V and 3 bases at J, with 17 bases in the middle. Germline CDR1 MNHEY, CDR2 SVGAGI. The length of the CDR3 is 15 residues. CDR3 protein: CASSQRGREHYGYTF. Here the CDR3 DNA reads TGTGCCAGCAGCCAGCGAGGGCGCGAACACTATGGCTACACCTTC.

The CDR3 reads CASSLSGINEQYF. The CDR3 nucleotides read TGTGCCAGCAGTTTATCGGGGATCAACGAGCAGTACTTC. The chain has TRBV28 and TRBJ2-7; D perhaps matches TRBD2 (5 bases). The CDR3 length is 13 residues. Germline V gene data show CDR1 as MDHEN and CDR2 as SYDVKM. The germline V and J ends were trimmed by 1 base and 5 bases, with 9 bases remaining between them.

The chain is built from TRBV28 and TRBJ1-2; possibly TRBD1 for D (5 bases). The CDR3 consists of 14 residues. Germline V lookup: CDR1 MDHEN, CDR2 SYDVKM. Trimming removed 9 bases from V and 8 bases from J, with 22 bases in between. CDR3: CASCLGSRTWGYTF. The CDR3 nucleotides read TGTGCCAGTTGCTTGGGGTCCAGGACATGGGGCTACACCTTC.

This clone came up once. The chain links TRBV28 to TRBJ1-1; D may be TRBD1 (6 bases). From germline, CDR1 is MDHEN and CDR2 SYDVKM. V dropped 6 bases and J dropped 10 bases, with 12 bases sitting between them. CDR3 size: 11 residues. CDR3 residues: CASSTGHSAFF. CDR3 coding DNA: TGTGCCAGCAGCACGGGACACTCAGCTTTCTTT.

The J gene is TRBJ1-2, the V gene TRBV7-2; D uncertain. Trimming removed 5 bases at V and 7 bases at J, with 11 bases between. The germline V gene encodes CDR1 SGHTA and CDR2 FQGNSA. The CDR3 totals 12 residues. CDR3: CASSLHGSGYTF. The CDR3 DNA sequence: TGTGCCAGCAGCCTTCACGGGAGTGGCTACACCTTC.

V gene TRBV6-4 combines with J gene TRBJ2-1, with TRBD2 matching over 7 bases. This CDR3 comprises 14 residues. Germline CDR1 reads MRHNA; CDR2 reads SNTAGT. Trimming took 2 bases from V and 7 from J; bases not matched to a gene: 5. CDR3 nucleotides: TGTGCCAGCAGTGACGGGGGGGTCCCAAATGAGCAGTTCTTC. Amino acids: CASSDGGVPNEQFF.

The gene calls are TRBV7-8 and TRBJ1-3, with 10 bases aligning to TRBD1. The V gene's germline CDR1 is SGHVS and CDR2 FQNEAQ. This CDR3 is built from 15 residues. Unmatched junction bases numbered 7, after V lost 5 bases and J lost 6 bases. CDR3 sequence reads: CASSPRTGGENTIYF. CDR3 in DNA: TGTGCCAGCAGCCCCCGGACAGGGGGGGAAAACACCATATATTTT.

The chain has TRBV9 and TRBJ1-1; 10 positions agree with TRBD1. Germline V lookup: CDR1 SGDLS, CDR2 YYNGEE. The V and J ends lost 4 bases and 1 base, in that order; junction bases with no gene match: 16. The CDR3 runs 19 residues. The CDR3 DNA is TGTGCCAGCAGCCCCCGGAGGACAGGGGGGTTTCATGCGAACACTGAAGCTTTCTTT. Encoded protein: CASSPRRTGGFHANTEAFF.

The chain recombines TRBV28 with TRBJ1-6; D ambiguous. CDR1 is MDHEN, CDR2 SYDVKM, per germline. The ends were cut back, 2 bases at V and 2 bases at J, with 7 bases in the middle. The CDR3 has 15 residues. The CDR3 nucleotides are TGTGCCAGCAGTTTAGTGAGTCCCTATAATTCACCCCTCCACTTT. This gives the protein CASSLVSPYNSPLHF.

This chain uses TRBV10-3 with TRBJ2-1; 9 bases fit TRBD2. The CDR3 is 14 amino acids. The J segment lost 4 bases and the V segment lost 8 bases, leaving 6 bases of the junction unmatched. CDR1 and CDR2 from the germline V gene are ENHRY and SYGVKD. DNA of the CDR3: TGTGCCATCGGAAGCGGGGGGCATTACAATGAGCAGTTCTTC. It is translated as CAIGSGGHYNEQFF.

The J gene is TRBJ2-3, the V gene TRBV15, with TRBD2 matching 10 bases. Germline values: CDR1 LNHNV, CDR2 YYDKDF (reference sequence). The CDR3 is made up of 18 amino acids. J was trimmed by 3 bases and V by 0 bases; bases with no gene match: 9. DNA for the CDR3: TGTGCCACCAGCAGAGATCGTAGCGGGGGGCCGGGGACAGATACGCAGTATTTT. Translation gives CATSRDRSGGPGTDTQYF.

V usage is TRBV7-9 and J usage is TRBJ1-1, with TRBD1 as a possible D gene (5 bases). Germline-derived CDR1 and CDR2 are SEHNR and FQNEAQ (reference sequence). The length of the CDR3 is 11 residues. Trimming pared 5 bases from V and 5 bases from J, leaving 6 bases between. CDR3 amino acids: CASSPGTEAFF. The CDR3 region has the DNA TGTGCCAGCAGCCCAGGGACTGAAGCTTTCTTT.

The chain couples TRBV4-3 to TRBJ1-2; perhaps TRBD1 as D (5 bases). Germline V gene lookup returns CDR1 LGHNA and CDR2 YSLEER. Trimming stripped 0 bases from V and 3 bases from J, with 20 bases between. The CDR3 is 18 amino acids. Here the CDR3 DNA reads TGCGCCAGCAGCCAAGATCGGCAGGGAGGTCCCTCATACTATGGCTACACCTTC. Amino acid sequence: CASSQDRQGGPSYYGYTF.

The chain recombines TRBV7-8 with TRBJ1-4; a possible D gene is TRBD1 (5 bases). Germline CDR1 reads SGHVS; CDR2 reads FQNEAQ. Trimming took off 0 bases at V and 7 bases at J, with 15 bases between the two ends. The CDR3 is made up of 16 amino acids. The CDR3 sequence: CASSLALGEDGEKLFF. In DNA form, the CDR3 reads TGTGCCAGCAGCTTAGCGTTAGGGGAGGATGGTGAAAAACTGTTTTTT.

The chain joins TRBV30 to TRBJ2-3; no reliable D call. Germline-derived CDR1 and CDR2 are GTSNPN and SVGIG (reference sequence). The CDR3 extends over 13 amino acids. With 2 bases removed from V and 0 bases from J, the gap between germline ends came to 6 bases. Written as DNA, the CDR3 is TGTGCCTGGAGTCTCGTAAGCACAGATACGCAGTATTTT. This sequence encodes CAWSLVSTDTQYF.

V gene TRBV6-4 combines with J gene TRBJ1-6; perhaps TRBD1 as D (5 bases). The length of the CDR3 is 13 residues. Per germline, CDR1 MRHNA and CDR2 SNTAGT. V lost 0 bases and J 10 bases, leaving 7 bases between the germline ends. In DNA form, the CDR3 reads TGTGCCAGCAGTGACTCGGGGCTCTCACCCCTCCACTTT. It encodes CASSDSGLSPLHF.

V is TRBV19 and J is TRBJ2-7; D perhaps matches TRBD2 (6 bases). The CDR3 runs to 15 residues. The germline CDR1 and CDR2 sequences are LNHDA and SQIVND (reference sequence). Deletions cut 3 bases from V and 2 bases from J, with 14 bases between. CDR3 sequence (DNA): TGTGCCAGTAGTATGGGCCTAGCGCAAACCTACGAGCAGTACTTC. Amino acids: CASSMGLAQTYEQYF.

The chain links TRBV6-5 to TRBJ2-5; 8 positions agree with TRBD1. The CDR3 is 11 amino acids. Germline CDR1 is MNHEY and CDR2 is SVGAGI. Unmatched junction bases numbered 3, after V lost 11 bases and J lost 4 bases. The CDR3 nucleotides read TGTGCCCTAGGACAGGGAGAGACCCAGTACTTC. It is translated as CALGQGETQYF.

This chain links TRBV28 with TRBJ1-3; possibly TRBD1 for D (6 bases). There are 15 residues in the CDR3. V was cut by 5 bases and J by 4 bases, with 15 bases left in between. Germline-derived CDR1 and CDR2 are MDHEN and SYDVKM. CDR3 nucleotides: TGTGCCAGCAGTCCGTACAGGGATGCGGGAAACACCATATATTTT. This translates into CASSPYRDAGNTIYF.